Each of the 14 T cell receptor beta chains below was sequenced from the same sample in a study of blood T cell repertoires in COVID-19. Some clones are missing from TCRdb's copy, which holds only in-frame ones; the method was immunoSEQ multiplex PCR. The repertoire has approximately 100,000 clones, roughly 92% of them found once; the top ten carry around 6%. The sample was peripheral blood. The receptors were gathered from a man aged 70 or older with acute or convalescent COVID-19.

This chain links TRBV2 with TRBJ1-3, with D tentatively TRBD1 (5 bases). The CDR3 consists of 15 residues. V was trimmed by 3 bases and J by 0 bases, leaving 9 bases between them. Germline V gene sequence: CDR1 SNHLY, CDR2 FYNNEI. The CDR3 DNA follows: TGTGCCAGCAGTGACGCAGGGATCTCTGGAAACACCATATATTTT. Its translation is CASSDAGISGNTIYF.

The J gene is TRBJ2-1, the V gene TRBV4-2; tentative D call: TRBD1 (6 bases). The CDR3 is made up of 16 amino acids. Trimming took 1 base from V and 7 from J, leaving 17 bases between them. Germline CDR1 reads LGHNA; CDR2 reads YNFKEQ. The CDR3 spells CASSQGIGTPTNEQFF. The CDR3 DNA sequence: TGTGCCAGCAGCCAAGGAATCGGGACACCGACGAATGAGCAGTTCTTC.

A single count supports this clone. The chain couples TRBV6-6 to TRBJ2-7, with a tentative D call TRBD1 (6 bases). Germline assignment: CDR1 MNHNY and CDR2 SVGAGI (reference sequence). CDR3 length equals 14 residues. V was pared by 2 bases and J by 5 bases, with 13 bases between. The CDR3 loop is CASSYGKTGNEQYF. In nucleotides, the CDR3 is TGTGCCAGCAGTTACGGCAAGACAGGAAACGAGCAGTACTTC.

The rearrangement links TRBV10-2 to TRBJ1-1, with D possibly TRBD1 on 5 matching bases. Germline V gene sequence: CDR1 WSHSY, CDR2 SAAADI. This CDR3 comprises 12 residues. V lost 0 bases and J 7 bases, leaving 6 bases between the germline ends. CDR3 bases: TGCGCCAGCAGTGAGTCGGGGGGTGAAGCTTTCTTT. It is translated as CASSESGGEAFF.

This chain links TRBV5-4 with TRBJ1-1, with D possibly TRBD1 on 5 matching bases. The germline V and J ends were trimmed by 0 bases and 1 base, with 10 bases remaining between them. CDR1 SGHNT and CDR2 YYREEE come from the germline V gene (reference sequence). The CDR3 sequence is 15 residues long. The CDR3 here is CASSLGGTGNTEAFF. The CDR3 DNA sequence: TGTGCCAGCAGCTTGGGCGGGACTGGGAACACTGAAGCTTTCTTT.

J is TRBJ1-1 and V is TRBV28; D is uncertain. CDR1 is MDHEN and CDR2 is SYDVKM in the germline V gene. This CDR3 has 13 residues. The V gene lost 3 bases and the J gene lost 2 bases, with 7 bases spanning the gap. The DNA of the CDR3 is TGTGCCAGCAGTTTGACTTTCAACACTGAAGCTTTCTTT. Amino acid sequence: CASSLTFNTEAFF.

The chain couples TRBV7-9 to TRBJ1-1; unclear D gene. The CDR3 has 12 amino acids. Trimming took off 3 bases at V and 3 bases at J, with 5 bases between the two ends. CDR1 is SEHNR, CDR2 FQNEAQ, per germline (reference sequence). The CDR3 sequence is CASSFRDTEAFF. DNA for the CDR3: TGTGCCAGCAGCTTTCGGGACACTGAAGCTTTCTTT.

The chain uses TRBV15 and TRBJ1-5, with D perhaps matching TRBD1 (6 bases). In germline, CDR1 is LNHNV, CDR2 YYDKDF (reference sequence). This CDR3 comprises 14 residues. Trimming stripped 1 base from V and 9 bases from J, with 13 bases between. The CDR3 sequence is CATSRVGGARPQHF. CDR3 coding DNA: TGTGCCACCAGCAGAGTAGGGGGGGCGAGGCCCCAGCATTTT.

CDR3 sequence (DNA): TGTGCCAGCAGTTTATCAGGAGCGGGAGGGCTGTACGAGCAGTACTTC. Translated: CASSLSGAGGLYEQYF. The chain has TRBV28 and TRBJ2-7; 10 nucleotides align to TRBD2. Trimming at V came to 1 base and at J to 4 bases, leaving 7 bases not matched to a gene. The CDR3 length is 16 residues. In germline, CDR1 is MDHEN, CDR2 SYDVKM.

The V call is TRBV7-2, the J call TRBJ2-3; TRBD2 matches 7 bases. Losses at the gene ends were 3 bases for V and 6 bases for J; bases not matched to a gene: 3. The CDR3 is made up of 13 amino acids. Germline V gene sequence: CDR1 SGHTA, CDR2 FQGNSA. The CDR3 DNA reads TGTGCCAGCAGCTTCGCCGGGGGGGATACGCAGTATTTT. Translated, it gives CASSFAGGDTQYF.

This rearrangement joins TRBV3-1 (or the pseudogene TRBV3-2) to TRBJ1-2, with D possibly matching TRBD1 (5 bases). Germline V gives CDR1 LGHDT, CDR2 YNNKEL (reference sequence). This CDR3 region has 16 residues. The germline V and J ends were trimmed by 0 bases and 2 bases, with 13 bases remaining between them. The CDR3 bases are TGTGCCAGCAGCCAAGAGGGGAGGACACGAAACTATGGCTACACCTTC. This codes for CASSQEGRTRNYGYTF.

The V call is TRBV5-6, the J call TRBJ1-4; TRBD1 matches 7 bases. CDR1 and CDR2 (germline): SGHDT, YYEEEE. J was trimmed by 6 bases and V by 2 bases; bases with no gene match: 4. CDR3 length: 14 amino acids. In DNA, the CDR3 is TGTGCCAGCAGCTTTGGGCAGGGGGATGAAAAACTGTTTTTT. As protein: CASSFGQGDEKLFF.

The chain has TRBV5-1 and TRBJ2-3, with 10 bases lining up with TRBD1. Germline V gives CDR1 SGHRS, CDR2 YFSETQ. V gave up 3 bases and J gave up 2 bases; unmatched junction bases: 6. CDR3 size: 16 residues. The CDR3 DNA reads TGCGCCAGCAGCTCCGGGACAGGGGTACCCACAGATACGCAGTATTTT. Amino acid sequence: CASSSGTGVPTDTQYF.

The chain recombines TRBV18 with TRBJ2-2; TRBD2 agrees at 9 bases. J lost 2 bases, V lost 3 bases, and 1 base had no gene match. Germline values: CDR1 KGHSH, CDR2 LQKENI. The CDR3 loop spans 15 amino acids. Here the CDR3 reads CASSPTSGNTGELFF. The CDR3 region has the DNA TGTGCCAGCTCACCGACTAGCGGAAACACCGGGGAGCTGTTTTTT.